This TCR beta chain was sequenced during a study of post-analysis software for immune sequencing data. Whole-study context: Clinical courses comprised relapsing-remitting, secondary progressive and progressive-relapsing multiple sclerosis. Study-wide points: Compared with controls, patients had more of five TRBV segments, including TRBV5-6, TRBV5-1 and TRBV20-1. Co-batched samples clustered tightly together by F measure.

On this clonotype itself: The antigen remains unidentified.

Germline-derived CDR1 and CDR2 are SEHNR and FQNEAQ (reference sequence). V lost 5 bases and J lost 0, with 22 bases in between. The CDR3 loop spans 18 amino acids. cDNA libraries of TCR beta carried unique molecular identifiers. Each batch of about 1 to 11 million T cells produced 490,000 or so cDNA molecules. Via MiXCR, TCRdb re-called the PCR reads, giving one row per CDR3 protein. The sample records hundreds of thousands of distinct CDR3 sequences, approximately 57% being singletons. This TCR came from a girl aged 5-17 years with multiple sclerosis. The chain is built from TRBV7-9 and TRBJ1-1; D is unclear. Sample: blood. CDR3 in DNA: TGTGCCAGCAGCCCAGCCAAATTTCAAACAAATCTGAACACTGAAGCTTTCTTT. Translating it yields CASSPAKFQTNLNTEAFF.